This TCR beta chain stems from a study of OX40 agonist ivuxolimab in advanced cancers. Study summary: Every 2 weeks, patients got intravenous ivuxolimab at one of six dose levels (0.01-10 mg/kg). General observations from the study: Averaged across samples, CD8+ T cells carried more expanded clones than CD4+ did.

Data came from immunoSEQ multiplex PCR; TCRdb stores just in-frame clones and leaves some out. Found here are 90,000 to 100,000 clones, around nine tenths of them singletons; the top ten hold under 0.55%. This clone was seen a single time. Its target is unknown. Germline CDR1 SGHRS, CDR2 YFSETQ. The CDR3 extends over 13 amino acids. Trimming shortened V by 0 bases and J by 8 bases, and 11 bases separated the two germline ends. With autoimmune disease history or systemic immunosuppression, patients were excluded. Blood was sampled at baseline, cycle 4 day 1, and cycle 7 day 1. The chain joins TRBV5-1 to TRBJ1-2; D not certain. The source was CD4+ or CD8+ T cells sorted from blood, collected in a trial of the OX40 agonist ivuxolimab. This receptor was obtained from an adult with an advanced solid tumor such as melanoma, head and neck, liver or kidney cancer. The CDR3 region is CASSLDKTTGYTF. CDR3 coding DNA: TGCGCCAGCAGCTTGGATAAAACTACGGGCTACACCTTC.